Below are 4 T cell receptor beta chains sequenced from a single sample in a study of shared clonotypes between healthy human individuals. Produced via immunoSEQ multiplex PCR; TCRdb's table is partial and in-frame only. The sample yields under 1,900,000 clones, 98% seen once. The sequencing sample was made of naive CD4+ T cells sorted from blood. As for subset: CD45RA+ positively selected. Source of these receptors: a young man in good health.

The chain has TRBV28 and TRBJ2-7, with a weak D call TRBD1 (6 bases). This CDR3 comprises 19 residues. Germline V lookup: CDR1 MDHEN, CDR2 SYDVKM. Deletions cut 5 bases from V and 0 bases from J, with 26 bases between. The CDR3 DNA follows: TGTGCCAGCAGTCAAAGGGCCTCCCACAGGGAACAAAGCTCCTACGAGCAGTACTTC. Encoded protein: CASSQRASHREQSSYEQYF. Full variable domain (outside the CDR3, taken from reference TRBV28 and TRBJ2-7): DVKVTQSSRYLVKRTGEKVFLECVQDMDHENMFWYRQDPGLGLRLIYFSYDVKMKEKGDIPEGYSVSREKKERFSLILESASTNQTSMYLCASSQRASHREQSSYEQYFGPGTRLTVT.

This chain connects TRBV9 to TRBJ2-1; D possibly corresponds to TRBD1 (6 bases). Germline V gene sequence: CDR1 SGDLS, CDR2 YYNGEE. V was cut by 3 bases and J by 1 base, with 11 bases left in between. The CDR3 has 15 residues. For the CDR3, the DNA is TGTGCCAGCAGCGAGGGGGTTAGGTCCTACAATGAGCAGTTCTTC. This encodes CASSEGVRSYNEQFF.

J is TRBJ2-1 and V is TRBV28; D is ambiguous. Germline lookup yields CDR1 MDHEN and CDR2 SYDVKM. Trimming shortened V by 5 bases and J by 5 bases, and 13 bases separated the two germline ends. This CDR3 comprises 14 residues. CDR3 amino acids: CASSPSRLNNEQFF. The CDR3 region has the DNA TGTGCCAGCAGTCCGTCCCGGCTCAACAATGAGCAGTTCTTC.

CDR3 sequence: CASSLAEGTGKRYEQYF. The CDR3 bases are TGCGCCAGCAGCTTGGCCGAGGGTACAGGTAAACGCTACGAGCAGTACTTC. The rearrangement links TRBV5-1 to TRBJ2-7; D possibly uses TRBD1 or TRBD2 (5 bases each). Per the germline V gene, CDR1 is SGHRS and CDR2 is YFSETQ. Trimming took 0 bases from V and 3 from J, leaving 19 bases between them. This CDR3 region has 17 residues.